The sequence of this T cell receptor beta chain was determined in a study of neurological immune-mediated disorders. Study results and caveats: Across subjects, no CDR3 amino acid sequence appeared in expanded clones of more than one subject, a finding that suggested private repertoires in all groups.

Time point specified: longitudinal time-point 1 (baseline). Where libraries were unsorted, they were derived from 2 million PBMCs stored at -80 degrees C. The authors made cDNA by 5'RACE with 10-nucleotide random UMIs. Using its own MiXCR run on the 5' RACE reads, TCRdb lists one record per CDR3 protein. The sample contains around 37,000 distinct CDR3 sequences, approximately 3% of which appear only once. As regards this clonotype: What it recognizes is unknown. A much larger clone lies one base from this, so it may be a read error. The CDR3 end shows no conserved phenylalanine or tryptophan, and so a read error is likely.

Per the germline V gene, CDR1 is SGHTA and CDR2 is FQGNSA. With 1 base removed from V and 0 bases from J, the gap between germline ends came to 10 bases. This CDR3 has 16 amino acids. Material for sequencing was PBMCs. This TCR came from a woman between 55 and 75 years old with multiple sclerosis. The rearrangement uses TRBV7-2 and TRBJ1-3; D ambiguous. CDR3 DNA: TGTGCCAGCAGCTTAGTAGAGGAGAGCTCTGGAAACACCATATATTGT. This translates into CASSLVEESSGNTIYC.